This T cell receptor (beta chain) is drawn from a study of PD-1 blockade in classical Hodgkin lymphoma. There was relapse after autologous stem cell transplantation in every patient, and there was variation in brentuximab vedotin exposure. Study conclusions and caveats: Complete responders' baseline diversity resembled that of newly diagnosed patients. The study reported lower baseline TCR diversity in newly diagnosed patients than in healthy donors. Whereas CD4+ TCR diversity had risen significantly by C4D1, CD8+ TCR diversity had not.

Here immunoSEQ multiplex PCR was the method, and the copy in TCRdb shows in-frame clones only, minus some. The sample consists of approximately 11,000 clones, 80% of them appearing once. The germline CDR1 and CDR2 sequences are SGHRS and YFSETQ. The ends were cut back, 2 bases at V and 2 bases at J, with 7 bases in the middle. This CDR3 has 14 amino acids. Remarks on this clone: Its antigen is unknown.

The material was peripheral blood mononuclear cells (PBMCs), obtained before the second cycle of nivolumab. This chain joins TRBV5-1 and TRBJ2-2, with a weak D call TRBD1 (6 bases). The TCR originated in a human donor with classical Hodgkin lymphoma. CDR3: CASSLGGNTGELFF. The CDR3 DNA is TGCGCCAGCAGCTTAGGGGGAAACACCGGGGAGCTGTTTTTT.